This passage covers 29 T cell receptor beta chains from one sample sequenced in a study of CD8 T cells in Susac syndrome. Random hexamers primed reverse transcription of about 0.45 to 1 ug RNA. TCRdb independently ran MiXCR on the immunoSEQ multiplex PCR reads; one entry per CDR3 protein. The table shows 150,000 to 200,000 distinct CDR3 sequences, with around 94% occurring only once. The sample was CD4+ T cells from PBMCs. These receptors were obtained from a human donor with multiple sclerosis.

The chain couples TRBV2 to TRBJ2-7; the D is unclear. With 2 bases removed from V and 4 bases from J, the gap between germline ends came to 12 bases. The length of the CDR3 is 14 residues. Germline V gene data show CDR1 as SNHLY and CDR2 as FYNNEI. The CDR3 reads CASSERAITYEQYF. In nucleotides, the CDR3 is TGTGCCAGCAGTGAAAGGGCGATTACTTACGAGCAGTACTTC.

The chain is built from TRBV10-3 and TRBJ2-1; the D gene could be TRBD1 or TRBD2 (7 bases each). Germline assignment: CDR1 ENHRY and CDR2 SYGVKD. Trimming removed 11 bases from V and 8 bases from J, with 16 bases in between. The length of the CDR3 is 12 residues. The chain's CDR3 is CASGGREYEQFF. DNA for the CDR3: TGTGCCTCAGGGGGGCGGGAGTATGAGCAGTTCTTC.

This rearrangement joins TRBV5-6 to TRBJ2-5; D remains ambiguous. V was cut by 2 bases and J by 5 bases, with 10 bases left in between. The germline CDR1 and CDR2 sequences are SGHDT and YYEEEE. CDR3 length: 13 amino acids. CDR3 sequence: CASSFTQLETQYF. The CDR3 DNA follows: TGTGCCAGCAGCTTCACACAGTTGGAGACCCAGTACTTC.

This chain connects TRBV5-1 to TRBJ2-3; the match to TRBD1 covers 7 bases. The length of the CDR3 is 15 residues. CDR1 is SGHRS, CDR2 YFSETQ, per germline. The J segment lost 2 bases and the V segment lost 0 bases, leaving 3 bases of the junction unmatched. The CDR3 nucleotides are TGCGCCAGCAGCTTGGCCGACAGGGACACAGATACGCAGTATTTT. It is translated as CASSLADRDTDTQYF.

The rearrangement joins TRBV19 to TRBJ2-1, with 8 nucleotides matching TRBD2. In germline, CDR1 is LNHDA, CDR2 SQIVND (reference sequence). The CDR3 has 14 residues. V gave up 4 bases and J gave up 6 bases; unmatched junction bases: 5. The CDR3 protein is CASSKAGDLNEQFF. The CDR3 DNA reads as TGTGCCAGTAGTAAAGCGGGAGATCTCAATGAGCAGTTCTTC.

This chain uses TRBV29-1 with TRBJ1-2; 7 bases are shared with TRBD1. This CDR3 has 13 residues. The J segment lost 6 bases and the V segment lost 8 bases, leaving 12 bases of the junction unmatched. The germline gives CDR1 SQVTM, CDR2 ANQGSEA. This CDR3 reads CSSPAQGSDGYTF. DNA of the CDR3: TGCAGCTCTCCGGCACAGGGGAGTGATGGCTACACCTTC.

CDR3 sequence reads: CASSSQGPTGGANVLTF. The CDR3 region has the DNA TGCGCCAGCAGCTCGCAAGGTCCAACAGGGGGGGCCAACGTCCTGACTTTC. The chain employs TRBV5-1 and TRBJ2-6, with D maybe TRBD1 (6 bases). CDR1 SGHRS and CDR2 YFSETQ come from the germline V gene. Deletions cut 3 bases from V and 4 bases from J, with 17 bases between. CDR3 length: 17 residues.

The chain employs TRBV5-1 and TRBJ1-4; a weak D match, TRBD1 (5 bases). CDR1 and CDR2 from the germline V gene are SGHRS and YFSETQ. There are 15 residues in the CDR3. Trimming stripped 4 bases from V and 7 bases from J, with 17 bases between. CDR3 sequence reads: CASSIDWGYREKLFF. The CDR3 DNA reads TGCGCCAGCAGCATTGATTGGGGGTACCGTGAAAAACTGTTTTTT.

The chain combines TRBV7-9 with TRBJ1-2, with D possibly being TRBD1 (5 bases). The CDR3 runs to 13 residues. V lost 1 base to trimming and J lost 7 bases, with 10 bases between them. CDR1 and CDR2 (germline): SEHNR, FQNEAQ (reference sequence). CDR3 DNA: TGTGCCAGCAGCTTAGAGGGGAGTGGTGGCTACACCTTC. Its translation: CASSLEGSGGYTF.

This clonotype has just a few counts. This rearrangement joins TRBV11-2 to TRBJ2-1; TRBD2 agrees at 11 bases. Looked up from germline, CDR1 is SGHAT and CDR2 is FQNNGV. After removal of 6 bases from V and 8 bases from J, the junction contained 9 bases not matched to a gene. The CDR3 loop spans 15 amino acids. Here the CDR3 reads CASRPTSGDTDEQFF. CDR3 DNA sequence: TGTGCCAGCAGGCCGACTAGCGGGGATACGGATGAGCAGTTCTTC.

The chain employs TRBV20-1 and TRBJ2-5, with 7 bases lining up with TRBD1. Germline V gene lookup returns CDR1 DFQATT and CDR2 SNEGSKA (reference sequence). The junction had 7 bases not matched to a gene; V was cut back by 3 bases and J by 3 bases. The CDR3 extends over 14 amino acids. As DNA, the CDR3 is TGCAGTGCTAGGATCGGGACAGCAGAAGAGACCCAGTACTTC. Residues: CSARIGTAEETQYF.

This chain connects TRBV10-2 to TRBJ1-1; D possibly corresponds to TRBD1 (6 bases). Deletions cut 0 bases from V and 11 bases from J, with 13 bases between. CDR3 length: 13 amino acids. Germline V gene lookup returns CDR1 WSHSY and CDR2 SAAADI. CDR3 bases: TGCGCCAGCAGTGAGTCGCCAGGGGTCAAGGCTTTCTTT. This translates into CASSESPGVKAFF.

The V and J genes are TRBV29-1 and TRBJ2-1; D possibly corresponds to TRBD2 (6 bases). This CDR3 comprises 12 residues. Germline loops: CDR1 SQVTM, CDR2 ANQGSEA. V lost 4 bases and J 10 bases, leaving 14 bases between the germline ends. The chain's CDR3 is CSVVGLTMEQFF. CDR3 nucleotide sequence: TGCAGCGTTGTCGGACTAACAATGGAGCAGTTCTTC.

The CDR3 DNA reads TGTGCCAGCTCGCCGGTCGGGTACGCTGAAGCTTTCTTT. Its protein is CASSPVGYAEAFF. The chain carries TRBV18 and TRBJ1-1; no firm D call. Trimming cost V 6 bases and J 6 bases, with 14 bases left between them. The germline V gene has CDR1 KGHSH and CDR2 LQKENI. The CDR3 extends over 13 amino acids. The entire variable domain, with the rest obtained from reference TRBV18 and TRBJ1-1, is as follows: NAGVMQNPRHLVRRRGQEARLRCSPMKGHSHVYWYRQLPEEGLKFMVYLQKENIIDESGMPKERFSAEFPKEGPSILRIQQVVRGDSAAYFCASSPVGYAEAFFGQGTRLTVV.

The rearrangement joins TRBV20-1 to TRBJ2-1, with D unclear. The V and J ends lost 1 base and 13 bases respectively, with 14 bases between them. Looked up from germline, CDR1 is DFQATT and CDR2 is SNEGSKA (reference sequence). CDR3 size: 12 residues. CDR3 loop: CSARGGSAGQFF. CDR3 nucleotides: TGCAGTGCTAGAGGGGGTTCGGCAGGACAGTTCTTC.

This rearrangement joins TRBV2 to TRBJ1-3; D gene uncertain. The CDR3 spans 14 residues. In germline, CDR1 is SNHLY, CDR2 FYNNEI. The germline V and J ends were trimmed by 4 bases and 3 bases, with 10 bases remaining between them. The CDR3 loop reads CASSGEALGNTIYF. In DNA form, the CDR3 reads TGTGCCAGCAGTGGAGAGGCTCTTGGAAACACCATATATTTT.

The V call is TRBV6-2 or TRBV6-3, the J call TRBJ1-2; 7 bases align to TRBD1. The ends lost 4 bases at V and 2 bases at J; junction bases unmatched: 7. The germline V gene has CDR1 MNHEY and CDR2 SVGEGT. The CDR3 is 15 amino acids. As DNA, the CDR3 is TGTGCCAGCAGTTCCTGGACAGGATCGAACTATGGCTACACCTTC. Its protein is CASSSWTGSNYGYTF.

CDR3 amino acids: CASSREGHRNEQFF. Written as DNA, the CDR3 is TGTGCCAGCAGCCGGGAGGGCCATCGGAATGAGCAGTTCTTC. This chain connects TRBV6-5 to TRBJ2-1, with 8 bases lining up with TRBD2. V trimming: 6 bases; J trimming: 7 bases; junction bases outside the gene matches: 8. The CDR3 has 14 amino acids. Germline CDR1 is MNHEY and CDR2 is SVGAGI.

The V gene is TRBV20-1, the J gene TRBJ1-1, with a possible D match to TRBD1 (6 bases). V lost 4 bases and J 4 bases, leaving 19 bases between the germline ends. Germline V CDR1 and CDR2: DFQATT, SNEGSKA (reference sequence). This CDR3 has 15 residues. The CDR3 spells CSATKGGGAVTEAFF. The DNA for the CDR3 is TGCAGTGCTACGAAGGGTGGGGGCGCGGTCACTGAAGCTTTCTTT.

The chain's CDR3 is CASSPPSGELFF. The CDR3 DNA reads as TGTGCCAGCTCACCACCCTCCGGGGAGCTGTTTTTT. J is TRBJ2-2 and V is TRBV18, with D hard to call. V was pared by 0 bases and J by 6 bases, with 2 bases between. Germline CDR1 is KGHSH and CDR2 is LQKENI. The CDR3 covers 12 residues.

Only a few counts were recorded for this clonotype. V usage is TRBV24-1 and J usage is TRBJ2-5, with D uncertain. Per germline, CDR1 KGHDR and CDR2 SFDVKD. This CDR3 comprises 12 residues. Trimming took 9 bases from V and 7 from J, leaving 14 bases between them. The CDR3 sequence: CATADPAGTQYF. CDR3 sequence (DNA): TGTGCCACCGCTGACCCGGCCGGGACCCAGTACTTC.

The rearrangement links TRBV30 to TRBJ1-5, with D tentatively TRBD1 (6 bases). Germline CDR1 is GTSNPN and CDR2 is SVGIG (reference sequence). This CDR3 comprises 15 residues. The V and J ends lost 1 base and 7 bases respectively, with 17 bases between them. In nucleotides, the CDR3 is TGTGCCTGGAGTGATGCGGCCCTAGGGGGACAGCCCCAGCATTTT. It codes for CAWSDAALGGQPQHF.

The chain carries TRBV29-1 and TRBJ1-3; no definite D call. V lost 4 bases and J lost 5, with 12 bases in between. Germline V gene lookup returns CDR1 SQVTM and CDR2 ANQGSEA. This CDR3 comprises 13 residues. The DNA for the CDR3 is TGCAGCGTTGGAGACATAGGAAGAAACACCATATATTTT. This translates into CSVGDIGRNTIYF.

The V and J genes are TRBV3-1 and TRBJ1-5; D remains unclear. The CDR3 runs to 14 residues. V was pared by 4 bases and J by 7 bases, with 14 bases between. From germline, CDR1 is LGHDT and CDR2 YNNKEL (reference sequence). CDR3 DNA: TGTGCCAGCAGCCCCTCAACAGCGGACCAGCCCCAGCATTTT. It specifies CASSPSTADQPQHF.

The V and J genes are TRBV27 and TRBJ1-4, with a possible D match to TRBD1 (5 bases). Germline V gives CDR1 MNHEY, CDR2 SMNVEV (reference sequence). This CDR3 is 18 amino acids long. V was clipped by 0 bases and J by 8 bases, with 22 bases between them. The CDR3 DNA reads as TGTGCCAGCAGTTTATCTCGTCCCGGGACTAGGCCGGGGGAAAAACTGTTTTTT. It is translated as CASSLSRPGTRPGEKLFF.

The V call is TRBV20-1, the J call TRBJ2-7, with 7 positions matching TRBD2. CDR1 DFQATT and CDR2 SNEGSKA come from the germline V gene (reference sequence). This CDR3 spans 15 amino acids. Losses at the gene ends were 6 bases for V and 0 bases for J; bases not matched to a gene: 11. In nucleotides, the CDR3 is TGCAGTGCGGAAAGGCCGGGAGGTAGCTCCTACGAGCAGTACTTC. Translation: CSAERPGGSSYEQYF.

The chain links TRBV6-2 or TRBV6-3 to TRBJ1-6, with D possibly being TRBD1 (6 bases). Trimming cost V 7 bases and J 5 bases, with 18 bases left between them. There are 16 residues in the CDR3. Germline V gene data show CDR1 as MNHEY and CDR2 as SVGEGT. The CDR3 region is CASKSAGQSHNSPLHF. The CDR3 nucleotides read TGTGCCAGCAAGTCCGCAGGACAGTCCCATAATTCACCCCTCCACTTT.

This clonotype was recorded once. The V call is TRBV12-5, the J call TRBJ2-6; D remains ambiguous. This CDR3 spans 13 amino acids. Germline CDR1 and CDR2: LGHNT and FRNRAP. V lost 6 bases and J lost 0, with 3 bases in between. The CDR3 protein is CASGLSGANVLTF. CDR3 coding DNA: TGTGCTAGTGGCCTCTCTGGGGCCAACGTCCTGACTTTC.

The rearrangement uses TRBV29-1 and TRBJ1-5; D not resolved. Germline V lookup: CDR1 SQVTM, CDR2 ANQGSEA. The CDR3 extends over 14 amino acids. The V end lost 6 bases, the J end lost 4 bases, and 16 bases lay between the germline ends. DNA for the CDR3: TGCAGCGTCGCCGGTGGGGATAAGAATCAGCCCCAGCATTTT. Translating gives CSVAGGDKNQPQHF.